These 21 T cell receptor beta chains were sequenced from one sample in a study of T cell responses to AZD1222 COVID-19 vaccine. The assay was immunoSEQ multiplex PCR, and TCRdb's table has in-frame clones only and misses some. This table has roughly 140,000 clones, about 90% appearing once. The source was peripheral blood, collected on day 0 of AZD1222 vaccination. The receptors shown here come from an adult in good health.

This clone has a single count. The CDR3 loop reads CAWRVPGTQYF. The DNA for the CDR3 is TGTGCCTGGCGAGTGCCGGGGACCCAGTACTTC. The V gene is TRBV30, the J gene TRBJ2-5; D is unresolved. V was pared by 5 bases and J by 7 bases, with 11 bases between. There are 11 residues in the CDR3. Germline V CDR1 and CDR2: GTSNPN, SVGIG (reference sequence).

CDR3 protein: CASSQGLVGEQYF. The CDR3 DNA sequence: TGTGCCAGCAGCCAGGGGCTAGTCGGGGAGCAGTACTTC. This chain uses TRBV9 with TRBJ2-7; the D gene is possibly TRBD1 (6 bases). Germline CDR1 and CDR2: SGDLS and YYNGEE. V was pared by 4 bases and J by 7 bases, with 15 bases between. This CDR3 has 13 amino acids.

V and J are TRBV5-1 and TRBJ1-1, with no clear D. V lost 4 bases, J lost 9 bases, and 16 bases lay in between. The CDR3 contains 13 residues. CDR1 and CDR2 (germline): SGHRS, YFSETQ. The CDR3 DNA reads as TGCGCCAGCAGCCCCCACGAATCCAGTAAAGCTTTCTTT. Protein product: CASSPHESSKAFF. Full variable domain (outside the CDR3, taken from reference TRBV5-1 and TRBJ1-1): KAGVTQTPRYLIKTRGQQVTLSCSPISGHRSVSWYQQTPGQGLQFLFEYFSETQRNKGNFPGRFSGRQFSNSRSEMNVSTLELGDSALYLCASSPHESSKAFFGQGTRLTVV.

This chain uses TRBV7-8 with TRBJ1-6, with D possibly being TRBD1 (6 bases). The CDR3 loop spans 16 amino acids. Trimming stripped 6 bases from V and 1 base from J, with 13 bases between. The germline CDR1 and CDR2 sequences are SGHVS and FQNEAQ. CDR3 nucleotides: TGTGCCAGCAGTCTAGGGGGGGGATCCTATAATTCACCCCTCCACTTT. Amino acids: CASSLGGGSYNSPLHF. The variable domain in full, with the rest retrieved from reference TRBV7-8 and TRBJ1-6, is GAGVSQSPRYKVAKRGQDVALRCDPISGHVSLFWYQQALGQGPEFLTYFQNEAQLDKSGLPSDRFFAERPEGSVSTLKIQRTQQEDSAVYLCASSLGGGSYNSPLHFGNGTRLTVT.

The chain couples TRBV27 to TRBJ1-2; possibly TRBD1 for D (5 bases). The germline V and J ends were trimmed by 0 bases and 2 bases, with 13 bases remaining between them. Per the germline V gene, CDR1 is MNHEY and CDR2 is SMNVEV (reference sequence). The CDR3 is made up of 16 amino acids. This CDR3 reads CASSLSGVGTNYGYTF. The CDR3 region has the DNA TGTGCCAGCAGTTTATCGGGCGTTGGGACGAACTATGGCTACACCTTC.

The chain is built from TRBV3-1 (or the pseudogene TRBV3-2) and TRBJ1-2, with 8 bases lining up with TRBD1. This CDR3 contains 18 residues. Trimming cost V 2 bases and J 4 bases; bases outside gene matches: 15. Germline CDR1 is LGHDT and CDR2 is YNNKEL (reference sequence). The CDR3 loop is CASSQIRDRSLKGYGYTF. The CDR3 DNA reads TGTGCCAGCAGCCAAATCCGGGACAGGTCTTTAAAGGGCTATGGCTACACCTTC.

This clone has a handful of counts. The rearrangement joins TRBV13 to TRBJ2-3; 10 positions agree with TRBD2. CDR3 length equals 17 residues. Germline lookup yields CDR1 PRHDT and CDR2 FYEKMQ (reference sequence). J was trimmed by 4 bases and V by 5 bases; bases with no gene match: 12. CDR3 bases: TGTGCCAGCAGCGGTAGTTTGGGACTAGCGCTGCCAGATACGCAGTATTTT. It translates to CASSGSLGLALPDTQYF.

The chain has TRBV7-2 and TRBJ2-5; possibly TRBD1 for D (5 bases). Germline CDR1 and CDR2: SGHTA and FQGNSA. This CDR3 is built from 14 residues. Trimming removed 1 base at V and 5 bases at J, with 11 bases between. The CDR3, as DNA: TGTGCCAGCAGCTTAGGTGGGGCTACCGAGACCCAGTACTTC. Translated: CASSLGGATETQYF.

J is TRBJ1-3 and V is TRBV7-2, with 9 bases fitting TRBD1. The CDR3 is 13 amino acids. V dropped 4 bases and J dropped 7; count of bases not matched to a gene: 2. Germline assignment: CDR1 SGHTA and CDR2 FQGNSA. This CDR3 is CASSSGQGNTIYF. The CDR3 coding sequence is TGTGCCAGCAGCTCAGGACAGGGGAACACCATATATTTT.

The chain couples TRBV4-1 to TRBJ1-2; unclear D gene. The length of the CDR3 is 16 residues. The V gene lost 1 base and the J gene lost 2 bases, with 14 bases spanning the gap. CDR1 MGHRA and CDR2 YSYEKL come from the germline V gene. Here the CDR3 reads CASSQVARNRNYGYTF. The CDR3 bases are TGCGCCAGCAGCCAAGTCGCCAGAAATAGGAACTATGGCTACACCTTC.

The rearrangement joins TRBV14 to TRBJ2-3; D not certain. Germline values: CDR1 SGHDN, CDR2 FVKESK. The CDR3 contains 14 residues. Trimming removed 2 bases from V and 6 bases from J, with 12 bases in between. The CDR3 is CASSQIAGADTQYF. The CDR3 DNA reads TGTGCCAGCAGCCAAATAGCAGGAGCGGATACGCAGTATTTT. The variable domain in full, completed from reference TRBV14 and TRBJ2-3, reads EAGVTQFPSHSVIEKGQTVTLRCDPISGHDNLYWYRRVMGKEIKFLLHFVKESKQDESGMPNNRFLAERTGGTYSTLKVQPAELEDSGVYFCASSQIAGADTQYFGPGTRLTVL.

This clone was detected once. The chain employs TRBV16 and TRBJ1-4, with a weak D call TRBD1 (6 bases). V lost 0 bases to trimming and J lost 7 bases, with 9 bases between them. The germline V gene encodes CDR1 KGHSY and CDR2 FQNENV. CDR3 size: 14 residues. CDR3 in DNA: TGTGCCAGCAGCCAATCCGGGGGCGGTGAAAAACTGTTTTTT. Translated, it gives CASSQSGGGEKLFF.

V usage is TRBV7-6 and J usage is TRBJ1-6, with D possibly TRBD1 on 5 matching bases. Per germline, CDR1 SGHVS and CDR2 FNYEAQ. The CDR3 loop spans 14 amino acids. Trimming removed 5 bases from V and 7 bases from J, with 12 bases in between. The CDR3 loop is CASSNRGPNSPLHF. The CDR3 bases are TGTGCCAGCAGCAACCGGGGACCCAATTCACCCCTCCACTTT. The full variable domain, completed using reference TRBV7-6 and TRBJ1-6, is GAGVSQSPRYKVTKRGQDVALRCDPISGHVSLYWYRQALGQGPEFLTYFNYEAQQDKSGLPNDRFSAERPEGSISTLTIQRTEQRDSAMYRCASSNRGPNSPLHFGNGTRLTVT.

V usage is TRBV11-2 and J usage is TRBJ1-1; perhaps TRBD1 as D (6 bases). The CDR3 totals 14 residues. The V gene lost 4 bases and the J gene lost 4 bases, with 13 bases spanning the gap. Germline CDR1 is SGHAT and CDR2 is FQNNGV. The CDR3 region is CASSSQWGLTEAFF. The CDR3 DNA sequence: TGTGCCAGCAGCTCACAATGGGGGCTCACTGAAGCTTTCTTT. The full variable domain, rest sourced from reference TRBV11-2 and TRBJ1-1, is EAGVAQSPRYKIIEKRQSVAFWCNPISGHATLYWYQQILGQGPKLLIQFQNNGVVDDSQLPKDRFSAERLKGVDSTLKIQPAKLEDSAVYLCASSSQWGLTEAFFGQGTRLTVV.

The chain is built from TRBV7-9 and TRBJ1-1, with a possible D match to TRBD1 (6 bases). Germline CDR1 is SEHNR and CDR2 is FQNEAQ (reference sequence). The CDR3 covers 16 residues. Trimming shortened V by 1 base and J by 4 bases, and 16 bases separated the two germline ends. The CDR3 coding sequence is TGTGCCAGCAGCTTAGGGCAGAGGGGGGTCGGCACTGAAGCTTTCTTT. Protein sequence: CASSLGQRGVGTEAFF.

The chain has TRBV5-1 and TRBJ2-3, with no clear D. Germline assignment: CDR1 SGHRS and CDR2 YFSETQ. The CDR3 contains 14 residues. V shed 0 bases and J shed 5 bases, with 10 bases lying between them. The CDR3 region is CASSLGRMGDTQYF. CDR3 coding DNA: TGCGCCAGCAGCTTGGGGCGGATGGGAGATACGCAGTATTTT.

The rearrangement uses TRBV2 and TRBJ2-5, with 10 bases fitting TRBD2. The ends lost 6 bases at V and 7 bases at J; junction bases unmatched: 11. Germline CDR1 SNHLY, CDR2 FYNNEI. CDR3 length: 15 amino acids. CDR3 protein: CASRTLGLALGTQYF. The CDR3 region has the DNA TGTGCCAGCAGGACGCTGGGACTAGCGCTAGGGACCCAGTACTTC. Full variable domain (outside the CDR3, taken from reference TRBV2 and TRBJ2-5): EPEVTQTPSHQVTQMGQEVILRCVPISNHLYFYWYRQILGQKVEFLVSFYNNEISEKSEIFDDQFSVERPDGSNFTLKIRSTKLEDSAMYFCASRTLGLALGTQYFGPGTRLLVL.

The chain joins TRBV7-6 to TRBJ1-1; D remains unclear. Trimming left V 2 bases short and J 8 bases short, with 12 bases between. The germline V gene has CDR1 SGHVS and CDR2 FNYEAQ. The CDR3 is made up of 13 amino acids. CDR3 protein: CASSLYPISEAFF. CDR3 DNA: TGTGCCAGCAGCTTATATCCGATCTCCGAAGCTTTCTTT.

On this clone: The missing conserved phenylalanine or tryptophan at the end of this CDR3 makes a read error likely. The DNA is left out, because the CDR3 cannot be placed on it with certainty; the CDR3 is given as TCRdb lists it. The chain is built from TRBV24-1 and TRBJ1-2; the table's D call, TRBD1, was not checked against the DNA. The CDR3 adds up to 14 amino acids, both ends counted. Per the germline V gene, CDR1 is KGHDR and CDR2 is SFDVKD. The CDR3 sequence: CATSDPPQGQDSSI.

This clone was seen only once. V gene TRBV7-2 combines with J gene TRBJ2-3; D not certain. V was pared by 0 bases and J by 4 bases, with 5 bases between. Germline CDR1 reads SGHTA; CDR2 reads FQGNSA. CDR3 size: 13 residues. As DNA, the CDR3 is TGTGCCAGCAGCTTAGCAGGGTCAGATACGCAGTATTTT. It translates to CASSLAGSDTQYF.

CDR3 nucleotide sequence: TGTGCCAGCAGCCCTAGACAGGGGGCAGGGAAGGACGGGGAGCTGTTTTTT. This codes for CASSPRQGAGKDGELFF. V is TRBV5-4 and J is TRBJ2-2; 10 nucleotides match TRBD1. Unmatched junction bases numbered 13, after V lost 4 bases and J lost 7 bases. The CDR3 consists of 17 residues. Germline lookup yields CDR1 SGHNT and CDR2 YYREEE (reference sequence).